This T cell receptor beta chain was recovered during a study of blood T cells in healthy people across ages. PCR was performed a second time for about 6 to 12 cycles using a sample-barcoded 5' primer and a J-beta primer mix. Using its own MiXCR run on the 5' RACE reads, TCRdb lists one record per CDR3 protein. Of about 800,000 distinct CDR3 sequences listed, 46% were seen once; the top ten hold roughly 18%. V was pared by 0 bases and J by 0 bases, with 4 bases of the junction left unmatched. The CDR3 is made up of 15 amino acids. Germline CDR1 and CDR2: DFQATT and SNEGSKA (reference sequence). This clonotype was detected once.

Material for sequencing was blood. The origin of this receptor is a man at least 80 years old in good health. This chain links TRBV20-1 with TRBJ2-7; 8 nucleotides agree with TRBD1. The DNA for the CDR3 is TGCAGTGCTAGAGAGAGGACAGGGCTCTCCTACGAGCAGTACTTC. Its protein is CSARERTGLSYEQYF.